The present TCR beta chain was sequenced within a study of blood T cell repertoires in COVID-19. Study context: Researchers got acute and convalescent COVID-19 samples from the United States, Italy and Spain. T cells, B-cell-depleted T cells, or PBMCs supplied cDNA or gDNA.

Seattle-derived patients entered the study during active infection and were followed longitudinally. The CDR3 spans 16 residues. V was shortened by 4 bases and J by 0 bases, with 15 bases between the two germline ends. Germline V lookup: CDR1 MGHRA, CDR2 YSYEKL. Generated by immunoSEQ multiplex PCR, the TCRdb table keeps only in-frame clones and is missing some. The repertoire holds approximately 400,000 clones, with around 88% as singletons. Sequencing was carried out using peripheral blood. The TCR was taken from a woman in her forties or fifties with COVID-19, enrolled during active disease. The chain recombines TRBV4-1 with TRBJ1-2; the D is unclear. CDR3 sequence (DNA): TGCGCCAGCAGCCCTTCTCTTGGAGGGCCTAACTATGGCTACACCTTC. This encodes CASSPSLGGPNYGYTF.